These T cell receptor beta chains were read from a single sample in a study of blood T cell repertoires in COVID-19. Profiling relied on immunoSEQ multiplex PCR, and the TCRdb table lists in-frame clones only, not all of them. The sample lists under 200,000 clones, roughly 86% occurring once. Sequenced sample: peripheral blood. All receptors come from a man between 65 and 85 years old with acute or convalescent COVID-19. Both conserved end residues are trimmed from each CDR3. The D gene is left open where the match is weak.

- 9 TRBJ1-3 TRBV12-3/TRBV12-4 ASSHRAHRY
- 10 TRBJ1-1 TRBV3-1/TRBV3-2 ASSPFGSEAF
- 12 TRBJ1-6 TRBV28 ASSLEQGGSPLH
TRBD1 13 TRBJ1-3 TRBV9 ASSADRGLGDTIY
TRBD2 14 TRBJ2-2 TRBV11-2 ASSPQLAANTGELF
- 11 TRBJ1-6 TRBV28 ASIYARNSPLH
- 13 TRBJ1-6 TRBV2 ASTLGGGGNSPLH
- 13 TRBJ2-7 TRBV11-2 ASRTWAGAFPEQY
TRBD2 14 TRBJ2-1 TRBV9 ASSVEVAGWYNEQF
- 12 TRBJ1-4 TRBV6-6 ASSYHGANEKLF
- 11 TRBJ2-7 TRBV12-3/TRBV12-4 ASSPGVESEQY
- 11 TRBJ2-1 TRBV5-6 ASSLRGINEQF
TRBD1 13 TRBJ1-5 TRBV7-9 ASSSGTGSVQPQH
- 13 TRBJ1-6 TRBV6-1 ASSEGSGRRAPLH
- 13 TRBJ1-1 TRBV24-1 ATSDPQGPSAEAF
- 13 TRBJ1-5 TRBV19 ASSMGLLNNQPQH
- 12 TRBJ1-6 TRBV10-2 ASSVPGGNSPLH
TRBD1 19 TRBJ2-2 TRBV6-2/TRBV6-3 ASSYRFVPDRGTSNTGELF
- 11 TRBJ2-1 TRBV2 ASKESSWHEQF
- 12 TRBJ1-1 TRBV3-1/TRBV3-2 ASSRGGVETEAF
TRBD1 15 TRBJ2-7 TRBV10-3 AAAGTGGHKSPYEQY
TRBD2 15 TRBJ2-5 TRBV4-2 ASSQWGLAGGQETQY
TRBD1 14 TRBJ2-5 TRBV19 ASSISRGRVMETQY
- 10 TRBJ2-3 TRBV14 ASSQAGTAQY
TRBD1 12 TRBJ1-3 TRBV5-1 ASSVQGEGNTIY
TRBD1 14 TRBJ1-1 TRBV11-3 ASSLVQGAGDSEAF
TRBD1 13 TRBJ2-1 TRBV5-1 ASSSSGGAYNEQF
TRBD2 13 TRBJ2-5 TRBV2 ASSEARGGQETQY
- 11 TRBJ2-1 TRBV7-8 ASSRDYYNEQF
TRBD2 12 TRBJ2-5 TRBV10-3 AISGTSGRETQY
- 11 TRBJ1-1 TRBV12-3/TRBV12-4 ASSSDRNTEAF
TRBD2 16 TRBJ2-7 TRBV20-1 SASSRVGLAGLPYEQY
- 8 TRBJ1-2 TRBV2 ASSELGYT
TRBD2 13 TRBJ2-1 TRBV19 ASSALAGGVNEQF
TRBD1 12 TRBJ2-5 TRBV5-5 ASSRGQGDETQY
TRBD2 15 TRBJ2-3 TRBV7-3 ASSSPLERGGGDTQY
- 13 TRBJ1-5 TRBV5-6 ASSFTPGENQPQH
TRBD1 12 TRBJ2-3 TRBV11-2 ASSSLQGVGTQY
TRBD2 14 TRBJ2-3 TRBV4-1 ASSQRGLDLGDTQY
- 11 TRBJ2-7 TRBV27 ASSSPLLREQY
- 11 TRBJ2-2 TRBV15 ATRGSFTGELF
TRBD1 12 TRBJ1-2 TRBV29-1 SALRDRGFYGYT
- 14 TRBJ2-2 TRBV11-2 ASRPIAYKSTGELF
- 12 TRBJ1-2 TRBV4-1 ASSPRGQPDGYT
- 13 TRBJ1-6 TRBV6-1 ASSELQTYNSPLH
- 9 TRBJ1-1 TRBV2 ASSEFQEAF